These 31 T cell receptor beta chains were all obtained from the same sample, sequenced in a study of blood T cell repertoires in COVID-19. Measured with immunoSEQ multiplex PCR; TCRdb has only the in-frame clones, and not every one. The sample includes approximately 340,000 clones, about nine tenths of them seen just once. The sequenced material came from PBMCs or T cells enriched from blood (not recorded which). Receptors originate from a woman aged 35 to 49 who had been exposed to COVID-19.

This clone has just a few counts. This chain uses TRBV4-1 with TRBJ2-7; D possibly corresponds to TRBD1 (6 bases). Germline CDR1 reads MGHRA; CDR2 reads YSYEKL. The CDR3 contains 13 residues. The V and J ends lost 2 bases and 6 bases respectively, with 11 bases between them. CDR3 loop: CASSQKQGSEQYF. The CDR3, as DNA: TGCGCCAGCAGCCAAAAACAGGGATCCGAGCAGTACTTC.

This clone occurred once. This chain connects TRBV7-2 to TRBJ2-7, with TRBD2 as a possible D gene (6 bases). V lost 6 bases, J lost 3 bases, and 24 bases lay in between. The length of the CDR3 is 17 residues. CDR1 and CDR2 from the germline V gene are SGHTA and FQGNSA. The CDR3 protein is CASRRTAGTSWDYEQYF. CDR3 bases: TGTGCCAGCAGGAGGACCGCGGGGACTTCATGGGACTACGAGCAGTACTTC.

This clone was detected once. The rearrangement joins TRBV11-1 to TRBJ1-6; D perhaps matches TRBD1 (6 bases). The ends were cut back, 1 base at V and 7 bases at J, with 8 bases in the middle. The CDR3 consists of 14 residues. Germline V gene data show CDR1 as SGHAT and CDR2 as FQDESV (reference sequence). As DNA, the CDR3 is TGTGCCAGCAGCTTAGAGCAGGGGAATTCACCCCTCCACTTT. Its translation is CASSLEQGNSPLHF.

This chain links TRBV29-1 with TRBJ1-1, with TRBD1 identical over 8 bases. Per germline, CDR1 SQVTM and CDR2 ANQGSEA. The CDR3 consists of 13 residues. The V segment lost 4 bases and the J segment 5 bases; nucleotides outside the gene matches: 6. This chain's CDR3 is CSVGQGFLTEAFF. The CDR3, as DNA: TGCAGCGTTGGACAGGGGTTTCTGACTGAAGCTTTCTTT.

This clone has just one count. This sequence joins TRBV14 and TRBJ1-1; no clear D gene. Germline V gives CDR1 SGHDN, CDR2 FVKESK. V lost 0 bases and J lost 0, with 11 bases in between. CDR3 length equals 16 residues. The CDR3 protein is CASSQETGDMNTEAFF. The CDR3 DNA reads as TGTGCCAGCAGCCAAGAAACGGGAGACATGAACACTGAAGCTTTCTTT.

The chain links TRBV5-1 to TRBJ2-1, with a weak D call TRBD1 (5 bases). CDR1 is SGHRS, CDR2 YFSETQ, per germline. CDR3 length equals 17 residues. V was clipped by 3 bases and J by 0 bases, with 16 bases between them. Written as DNA, the CDR3 is TGCGCCAGCAGCTGGGCCAGGGAACTTAGCTCCTACAATGAGCAGTTCTTC. This sequence encodes CASSWARELSSYNEQFF. Variable domain in full (rest from reference TRBV5-1 and TRBJ2-1): KAGVTQTPRYLIKTRGQQVTLSCSPISGHRSVSWYQQTPGQGLQFLFEYFSETQRNKGNFPGRFSGRQFSNSRSEMNVSTLELGDSALYLCASSWARELSSYNEQFFGPGTRLTVL.

This sequence joins TRBV24-1 and TRBJ1-2; D unclear. In germline, CDR1 is KGHDR, CDR2 SFDVKD. The CDR3 covers 13 residues. Trimming removed 4 bases from V and 4 bases from J, with 9 bases in between. The CDR3 DNA follows: TGTGCCACCAGTGACGGTCATTTCTATGGCTACACCTTC. Translation: CATSDGHFYGYTF.

The count of this clone is one. The V and J genes are TRBV19 and TRBJ1-1; 10 bases map to TRBD1. Germline CDR1 reads LNHDA; CDR2 reads SQIVND (reference sequence). Germline trimming cut 3 bases from V and 5 bases from J; bases unmatched to any gene: 6. CDR3 size: 15 residues. CDR3 bases: TGTGCCAGTAGTATCTCTAGGACAGGGGGAACTGAAGCTTTCTTT. This sequence encodes CASSISRTGGTEAFF.

This clone was counted once. The rearrangement uses TRBV7-8 and TRBJ2-5; 13 nucleotides agree with TRBD2. Trimming removed 3 bases from V and 2 bases from J; junction bases left unmatched: 3. CDR3 length equals 16 residues. In germline, CDR1 is SGHVS, CDR2 FQNEAQ. The CDR3 is CASSFGLAGEQETQYF. The CDR3 nucleotides read TGTGCCAGCAGCTTCGGACTAGCGGGGGAGCAAGAGACCCAGTACTTC.

Concerning this clone: Other DNA sequences in this sample translate to the same CDR3. The V call is TRBV20-1, the J call TRBJ1-1; 7 nucleotides agree with TRBD1. The CDR3 length is 13 residues. V was clipped by 3 bases and J by 5 bases; unmatched bases: 6. Germline assignment: CDR1 DFQATT and CDR2 SNEGSKA (reference sequence). The CDR3 coding sequence is TGCAGTGCTAGTGGAGGGGGCTGGACTGAAGCTTTCTTT. This codes for CSASGGGWTEAFF.

J is TRBJ2-2 and V is TRBV27; possibly TRBD2 for D (5 bases). The CDR3 contains 14 residues. Germline CDR1 reads MNHEY; CDR2 reads SMNVEV (reference sequence). Trimming cost V 5 bases and J 5 bases, with 12 bases left between them. This CDR3 is CASSLRTGTGELFF. As DNA, the CDR3 is TGTGCCAGCAGTCTACGGACTGGGACCGGGGAGCTGTTTTTT.

The genes are TRBV6-6 and TRBJ2-7, with D tentatively TRBD2 (5 bases). CDR3 size: 14 residues. Germline V CDR1 and CDR2: MNHNY, SVGAGI (reference sequence). Trimming shortened V by 0 bases and J by 6 bases, and 12 bases separated the two germline ends. The CDR3 coding sequence is TGTGCCAGCAGTTACTCGAGAGGGCAGGTCGAGCAGTACTTC. Protein product: CASSYSRGQVEQYF.

This chain uses TRBV7-2 with TRBJ1-5, with no clear D. CDR1 and CDR2 (germline): SGHTA, FQGNSA. V gave up 3 bases and J gave up 2 bases, with 5 bases separating them. The CDR3 length is 13 residues. CDR3 region: CASSLYGNQPQHF. The CDR3, as DNA: TGTGCCAGCAGCTTGTATGGCAATCAGCCCCAGCATTTT.

This clone was picked up one time. V usage is TRBV27 and J usage is TRBJ1-2; maybe TRBD1 (5 bases). The germline V and J ends were trimmed by 3 bases and 0 bases, with 20 bases remaining between them. The germline CDR1 and CDR2 sequences are MNHEY and SMNVEV (reference sequence). The CDR3 sequence is 18 residues long. CDR3 nucleotides: TGTGCCAGCAGTTTCAAGGGGTTTGGGGCGATAGCTAACTATGGCTACACCTTC. Translated: CASSFKGFGAIANYGYTF.

This chain connects TRBV4-3 to TRBJ1-3; D not resolved. The CDR3 is made up of 15 amino acids. Germline V gene data show CDR1 as LGHNA and CDR2 as YSLEER. With 1 base removed from V and 0 bases from J, the gap between germline ends came to 7 bases. The CDR3 protein is CASSQAWSSGNTIYF. CDR3 nucleotides: TGCGCCAGCAGCCAAGCCTGGAGCTCTGGAAACACCATATATTTT.

V is TRBV3-1 (or the pseudogene TRBV3-2) and J is TRBJ2-6, with TRBD2 identical over 8 bases. V lost 4 bases and J lost 3; bases outside the gene matches: 2. This CDR3 has 15 amino acids. The germline gives CDR1 LGHDT, CDR2 YNNKEL (reference sequence). The CDR3 DNA reads as TGTGCCAGCAGCCGAGCGGGGGTTGGGGCCAACGTCCTGACTTTC. It codes for CASSRAGVGANVLTF.

The chain couples TRBV5-1 to TRBJ2-3, with 12 bases that match TRBD2. Germline V lookup: CDR1 SGHRS, CDR2 YFSETQ. The CDR3 length is 17 residues. The junction had 12 bases not matched to a gene; V was cut back by 4 bases and J by 6 bases. The CDR3 DNA sequence: TGCGCCAGCAGCGGGTGGACTAGCGGGATAGGGGTGGATACGCAGTATTTT. Translation gives CASSGWTSGIGVDTQYF. The full variable domain, with the rest looked up from reference TRBV5-1 and TRBJ2-3, is KAGVTQTPRYLIKTRGQQVTLSCSPISGHRSVSWYQQTPGQGLQFLFEYFSETQRNKGNFPGRFSGRQFSNSRSEMNVSTLELGDSALYLCASSGWTSGIGVDTQYFGPGTRLTVL.

J is TRBJ2-1 and V is TRBV5-1, with TRBD2 identical over 10 bases. The germline V gene encodes CDR1 SGHRS and CDR2 YFSETQ. Unmatched junction bases numbered 6, after V lost 5 bases and J lost 7 bases. This CDR3 contains 14 residues. This CDR3 is CASRRLAGANEQFF. CDR3 nucleotide sequence: TGCGCCAGCAGACGGCTAGCGGGAGCGAATGAGCAGTTCTTC.

The V gene is TRBV10-1, the J gene TRBJ1-2, with D perhaps TRBD1 (5 bases). Germline CDR1 reads WNHNN; CDR2 reads SYGVQD (reference sequence). V dropped 0 bases and J dropped 4 bases, with 12 bases sitting between them. The CDR3 is 15 residues long. CDR3 in DNA: TGCGCCAGCAGTGAGTCTGCAGGGACTCCCTATGGCTACACCTTC. As protein: CASSESAGTPYGYTF.

The CDR3 DNA sequence: TGTGCCAGCAGCTTAGTGGCTAGCGGCTCCTACGAGCAGTACTTC. This translates into CASSLVASGSYEQYF. The J gene is TRBJ2-7, the V gene TRBV7-8; 7 nucleotides match TRBD2. The CDR3 covers 15 residues. Germline V gene sequence: CDR1 SGHVS, CDR2 FQNEAQ. The trim removed 1 base at V and 0 bases at J, leaving 3 bases unmatched.

This clone appeared a few times. The chain joins TRBV5-4 to TRBJ2-3; no firm D call. This CDR3 has 13 residues. Germline V gene sequence: CDR1 SGHNT, CDR2 YYREEE (reference sequence). V was clipped by 1 base and J by 6 bases, with 9 bases between them. In nucleotides, the CDR3 is TGTGCCAGCAGCTTGAATCGCGGTGATACGCAGTATTTT. It specifies CASSLNRGDTQYF. The full variable domain, with the rest looked up from reference TRBV5-4 and TRBJ2-3, is ETGVTQSPTHLIKTRGQQVTLRCSSQSGHNTVSWYQQALGQGPQFIFQYYREEENGRGNFPPRFSGLQFPNYSSELNVNALELDDSALYLCASSLNRGDTQYFGPGTRLTVL.

For the CDR3, the DNA is TGTGCCAGCAGTGAATTCTCGAGGGGGCGGGAGACCCAGTACTTC. This gives the protein CASSEFSRGRETQYF. The V and J genes are TRBV25-1 and TRBJ2-5; the match to TRBD1 covers 7 bases. V was clipped by 1 base and J by 5 bases; unmatched bases: 7. CDR1 MGHDK and CDR2 SYGVNS come from the germline V gene. The CDR3 loop spans 15 amino acids.

The V gene is TRBV4-1, the J gene TRBJ2-7; D call uncertain. Germline V gene data show CDR1 as MGHRA and CDR2 as YSYEKL. V was pared by 0 bases and J by 0 bases, with 6 bases between. CDR3 length: 14 residues. The CDR3 DNA reads TGCGCCAGCAGCCAAGACCTCCCCTCCTACGAGCAGTACTTC. Protein: CASSQDLPSYEQYF.

V gene TRBV6-5 combines with J gene TRBJ1-1; 8 bases line up with TRBD1. CDR3 length: 14 amino acids. CDR1 is MNHEY, CDR2 SVGAGI, per germline. V dropped 4 bases and J dropped 6; count of bases not matched to a gene: 7. The CDR3 coding sequence is TGTGCCAGCAGTTTAATCGGACAGGGTCCTGAAGCTTTCTTT. This gives the protein CASSLIGQGPEAFF.

J is TRBJ2-7 and V is TRBV11-3; weak D call: TRBD1 (6 bases). The V and J ends lost 4 bases and 1 base respectively, with 11 bases between them. The CDR3 spans 14 residues. The V gene's germline CDR1 is SGHNT and CDR2 YENEEA. CDR3 residues: CASSSAGVSYEQYF. Written as DNA, the CDR3 is TGTGCCAGCAGCTCGGCAGGGGTATCCTACGAGCAGTACTTC.

The chain links TRBV2 to TRBJ1-2; D perhaps matches TRBD1 (6 bases). From germline, CDR1 is SNHLY and CDR2 FYNNEI. V was cut by 5 bases and J by 1 base, with 11 bases left in between. The CDR3 is made up of 14 amino acids. CDR3 sequence (DNA): TGTGCCAGCAGTCAAACACAGGGTAACTATGGCTACACCTTC. Translated: CASSQTQGNYGYTF.

The V and J genes are TRBV2 and TRBJ1-2, with a tentative D call TRBD1 (6 bases). This CDR3 has 14 amino acids. Germline assignment: CDR1 SNHLY and CDR2 FYNNEI. V lost 6 bases to trimming and J lost 8 bases, with 19 bases between them. CDR3 amino acids: CASRTLDSNEGYTF. The DNA of the CDR3 is TGTGCCAGCAGGACCCTGGACAGTAATGAGGGCTACACCTTC. The full variable domain, completed using reference TRBV2 and TRBJ1-2, is EPEVTQTPSHQVTQMGQEVILRCVPISNHLYFYWYRQILGQKVEFLVSFYNNEISEKSEIFDDQFSVERPDGSNFTLKIRSTKLEDSAMYFCASRTLDSNEGYTFGSGTRLTVV.

A single count supports this clone. The CDR3 protein is CASSLAATRMPYGYTF. The CDR3 nucleotides are TGTGCCAGCAGCTTAGCGGCGACGCGGATGCCGTATGGCTACACCTTC. V gene TRBV7-8 combines with J gene TRBJ1-2, with unresolved D. The CDR3 length is 16 residues. V shed 0 bases and J shed 5 bases, with 16 bases lying between them. Per the germline V gene, CDR1 is SGHVS and CDR2 is FQNEAQ.

The CDR3 reads CASSSGLATNTGELFF. As DNA, the CDR3 is TGCGCCAGCAGCTCAGGACTAGCCACGAACACCGGGGAGCTGTTTTTT. The gene calls are TRBV5-1 and TRBJ2-2; 8 nucleotides align to TRBD2. Looked up from germline, CDR1 is SGHRS and CDR2 is YFSETQ. V lost 3 bases, J lost 0 bases, and 4 bases stayed unmatched. CDR3 length: 16 amino acids.

The rearrangement uses TRBV5-8 and TRBJ2-7; tentatively, D is TRBD1 (6 bases). This CDR3 has 17 amino acids. The ends were cut back, 3 bases at V and 6 bases at J, with 25 bases in the middle. Germline CDR1 is SGHTS and CDR2 is YDEGEE. This CDR3 is CASSYNVGQLGLREQYF. CDR3 nucleotides: TGTGCCAGCAGCTATAACGTCGGACAGTTGGGCCTCCGCGAGCAGTACTTC.

This CDR3 reads CASSLLAGGGDEQFF. In DNA, the CDR3 is TGTGCCAGCAGCTTACTAGCGGGAGGCGGCGATGAGCAGTTCTTC. The chain links TRBV11-1 to TRBJ2-1; TRBD2 matches at 11 bases. The CDR3 is made up of 15 amino acids. CDR1 is SGHAT and CDR2 is FQDESV in the germline V gene (reference sequence). Trimming cost V 2 bases and J 8 bases; bases outside gene matches: 5.